Below, one TCR beta chain is given with its context. The antigen is unknown. The junction departs from germline at one end; a sequencing error may be responsible. This specimen belongs to a study of graft-versus-host responses after intestinal transplantation. CDR1 MDHEN and CDR2 SYDVKM come from the germline V gene. The CDR3 contains 14 residues. Study observations and caveats: Some patients had graft-donor T cell macrochimerism, and their allografts showed high graft-versus-host to host-versus-graft clonal ratios.

Method: immunoSEQ multiplex PCR; TCRdb's copy keeps in-frame clones and lacks some. The sample lists fewer than 95,000 clones, about 94% occurring once. The sample here was unstimulated CD4+ T cells sorted from spleen or lymph node cells, taken before transplant. This chain uses TRBV28 with TRBJ1-1; D is possibly TRBD1 (5 bases). This TCR derives from a human donor who was the organ donor for an intestinal transplant. In DNA, the CDR3 is TGTGCCAGCAGCAATTCGACTTTAAGCTTGGGACGGAAATTT. It encodes CASSNSTLSLGRKF.